The 22 T cell receptor beta chains below all came from one sample that was sequenced in a study of Ad26.COV2.S vaccination and SARS-CoV-2 variants. Treatment meaning: about 20 received Ad26.COV2.S at low or high dose, single or two shots; 5 received placebo; per-sample allocation not given. The investigators took samples on day 63 after the first vaccine or placebo injection. Using immunoSEQ multiplex PCR, the repertoire was profiled, and TCRdb retains in-frame clones only, with some absent. The sample lists roughly 320,000 clones, 80% to 90% occurring once. Sequenced here: peripheral blood, sampled in a trial of Ad26.COV2.S vaccine versus placebo. The receptors come from a person aged 18-65 years who received the Ad26.COV2.S COVID-19 vaccine or a placebo.

This chain uses TRBV20-1 with TRBJ2-3; 11 bases agree with TRBD2. Trimming at V came to 3 bases and at J to 7 bases, leaving 6 bases not matched to a gene. CDR3 size: 14 residues. Germline V CDR1 and CDR2: DFQATT, SNEGSKA (reference sequence). The CDR3 DNA follows: TGCAGTGCTAGTGAGGGACTAGCGGTCAATACGCAGTATTTT. This codes for CSASEGLAVNTQYF.

This clone was detected a few times. This sequence joins TRBV5-1 and TRBJ2-2; 9 bases agree with TRBD2. V shed 7 bases, J shed 3 bases, and the junction held 10 bases outside the gene matches. The CDR3 has 16 amino acids. Germline V gives CDR1 SGHRS, CDR2 YFSETQ. The chain's CDR3 is CASREGLAGYTGELFF. DNA of the CDR3: TGCGCCAGCCGAGAGGGGCTAGCGGGGTACACCGGGGAGCTGTTTTTT. Full variable domain (outside the CDR3, taken from reference TRBV5-1 and TRBJ2-2): KAGVTQTPRYLIKTRGQQVTLSCSPISGHRSVSWYQQTPGQGLQFLFEYFSETQRNKGNFPGRFSGRQFSNSRSEMNVSTLELGDSALYLCASREGLAGYTGELFFGEGSRLTVL.

A single count supports this clone. V usage is TRBV6-6 and J usage is TRBJ2-4, with D tentatively TRBD2 (7 bases). Germline V gene lookup returns CDR1 MNHNY and CDR2 SVGAGI (reference sequence). Trimming pared 8 bases from V and 0 bases from J, leaving 11 bases between. The CDR3 is 14 residues long. The CDR3 sequence: CASLRGLAKNIQYF. For the CDR3, the DNA is TGTGCCAGCCTGCGGGGGCTAGCCAAAAACATTCAGTACTTC.

The V gene is TRBV5-1, the J gene TRBJ1-1; 8 nucleotides match TRBD1. This CDR3 is 15 amino acids long. Germline V gene data show CDR1 as SGHRS and CDR2 as YFSETQ. The V gene end was trimmed by 4 bases and the J gene end by 5 bases; junction bases not matched to a gene: 10. This CDR3 is CASSDPDRGETEAFF. CDR3 DNA: TGCGCCAGCAGCGACCCAGACAGGGGCGAGACTGAAGCTTTCTTT.

The chain carries TRBV29-1 and TRBJ2-1, with TRBD1 identical over 9 bases. V shed 7 bases, J shed 2 bases, and the junction held 6 bases outside the gene matches. The CDR3 totals 14 residues. From germline, CDR1 is SQVTM and CDR2 ANQGSEA. The CDR3 protein is CSAPYRGPYNEQFF. The CDR3 DNA reads TGCAGCGCGCCGTACAGGGGGCCCTACAATGAGCAGTTCTTC.

This chain connects TRBV27 to TRBJ2-3, with 7 positions matching TRBD2. CDR3 size: 15 residues. V dropped 8 bases and J dropped 0; count of bases not matched to a gene: 8. Germline CDR1 reads MNHEY; CDR2 reads SMNVEV (reference sequence). In DNA form, the CDR3 reads TGTGCCAGCGCCTTCGGGACTACTAGCACAGATACGCAGTATTTT. Its translation is CASAFGTTSTDTQYF.

The CDR3 is CASSRPTGGNTEAFF. CDR3 nucleotide sequence: TGTGCCAGCAGCCGTCCAACAGGGGGGAACACTGAAGCTTTCTTT. V is TRBV7-9 and J is TRBJ1-1; 8 bases line up with TRBD1. Trimming cost V 5 bases and J 1 base; bases outside gene matches: 6. Germline CDR1 and CDR2: SEHNR and FQNEAQ (reference sequence). This CDR3 comprises 15 residues.

The J gene is TRBJ1-5, the V gene TRBV27; TRBD1 matches 8 bases. The germline V gene has CDR1 MNHEY and CDR2 SMNVEV (reference sequence). The CDR3 has 14 residues. V lost 3 bases to trimming and J lost 7 bases; unmatched junction nucleotides: 5. DNA of the CDR3: TGTGCCAGCAGTTTCCAGGGGGCAAGGCAGCCCCAGCATTTT. Its translation is CASSFQGARQPQHF.

The chain recombines TRBV4-1 with TRBJ1-4, with D possibly being TRBD1 (5 bases). The CDR3 consists of 18 residues. The germline V gene encodes CDR1 MGHRA and CDR2 YSYEKL. V lost 4 bases, J lost 3 bases, and 21 bases lay in between. The CDR3 DNA reads as TGCGCCAGCAGCCCGCTGCCCACTCGACAGTGGGCTAATGAAAAACTGTTTTTT. It yields the protein CASSPLPTRQWANEKLFF.

The V call is TRBV6-5, the J call TRBJ1-6; TRBD1 aligns across 8 bases. Germline trimming cut 6 bases from V and 11 bases from J; bases unmatched to any gene: 9. Germline V gene sequence: CDR1 MNHEY, CDR2 SVGAGI. The CDR3 is made up of 14 amino acids. DNA of the CDR3: TGTGCCAGCAGGCAGGGGGCGTTTAGGACACCCCTCCACTTT. Encoded protein: CASRQGAFRTPLHF.

This clone appeared once. The genes are TRBV4-1 and TRBJ2-5, with TRBD2 matching over 8 bases. This CDR3 comprises 14 residues. Looked up from germline, CDR1 is MGHRA and CDR2 is YSYEKL. Trimming at V came to 5 bases and at J to 2 bases, leaving 4 bases not matched to a gene. In DNA, the CDR3 is TGCGCCAGCAGCTTCGGGGGGGCTCAAGAGACCCAGTACTTC. Its protein product is CASSFGGAQETQYF.

The V gene is TRBV19, the J gene TRBJ1-1, with a tentative D call TRBD1 (6 bases). This CDR3 is 15 amino acids long. CDR1 and CDR2 (germline): LNHDA, SQIVND (reference sequence). The germline V and J ends were trimmed by 7 bases and 1 base, with 16 bases remaining between them. The DNA for the CDR3 is TGTGCCAGTATGATAGCGGGGGCAGGGAACACTGAAGCTTTCTTT. Translated: CASMIAGAGNTEAFF. The complete variable domain, with remaining parts taken from reference TRBV19 and TRBJ1-1, reads DGGITQSPKYLFRKEGQNVTLSCEQNLNHDAMYWYRQDPGQGLRLIYYSQIVNDFQKGDIAEGYSVSREKKESFPLTVTSAQKNPTAFYLCASMIAGAGNTEAFFGQGTRLTVV.

The chain uses TRBV7-3 and TRBJ2-1; no reliable D call. This CDR3 has 16 residues. Per the germline V gene, CDR1 is SGHTA and CDR2 is FQGTGA. Deletions cut 1 base from V and 0 bases from J, with 10 bases between. CDR3 loop: CASSLRPGLSYNEQFF. For the CDR3, the DNA is TGTGCCAGCAGCTTAAGACCCGGTCTCTCCTACAATGAGCAGTTCTTC.

V usage is TRBV7-8 and J usage is TRBJ1-1; no firm D call. Germline CDR1 and CDR2: SGHVS and FQNEAQ. CDR3 length equals 11 residues. V was cut by 0 bases and J by 6 bases, with 2 bases left in between. The CDR3, as DNA: TGTGCCAGCAGCTTAGCAGCTGAAGCTTTCTTT. Its translation is CASSLAAEAFF.

The chain carries TRBV21-1 and TRBJ2-2. TRBV21-1 is listed as a pseudogene. The CDR3 is 16 residues long. The CDR3 protein is CASSKTGAKVPGELFF. CDR3 in DNA: TGTGCCAGCAGCAAGACCGGGGCTAAGGTCCCCGGGGAGCTGTTTTTT.

The rearrangement joins TRBV6-5 to TRBJ2-5; D unclear. The CDR3 is made up of 16 amino acids. V was cut by 2 bases and J by 3 bases, with 16 bases left in between. CDR1 and CDR2 from the germline V gene are MNHEY and SVGAGI. The CDR3 here is CASSYLMVGVEETQYF. CDR3 coding DNA: TGTGCCAGCAGTTACCTGATGGTAGGAGTGGAAGAGACCCAGTACTTC.

The genes are TRBV9 and TRBJ2-1; 9 bases agree with TRBD2. This CDR3 spans 16 amino acids. CDR1 and CDR2 from the germline V gene are SGDLS and YYNGEE. V shed 4 bases, J shed 6 bases, and the junction held 11 bases outside the gene matches. The CDR3 region is CASSPVAGGPINEQFF. The CDR3 DNA is TGTGCCAGCAGCCCGGTGGCGGGGGGGCCTATCAATGAGCAGTTCTTC.

This rearrangement joins TRBV4-2 to TRBJ2-1, with D perhaps matching TRBD1 or TRBD2 (5 bases each). V lost 0 bases to trimming and J lost 4 bases, with 13 bases between them. CDR1 and CDR2 (germline): LGHNA, YNFKEQ. CDR3 length: 16 amino acids. As DNA, the CDR3 is TGTGCCAGCAGCCAAGAATCCGGGGCCGGTTACAATGAGCAGTTCTTC. It translates to CASSQESGAGYNEQFF.

V gene TRBV4-1 combines with J gene TRBJ1-6, with D tentatively TRBD1 (6 bases). V lost 4 bases to trimming and J lost 5 bases, with 27 bases between them. CDR1 and CDR2 (germline): MGHRA, YSYEKL. The CDR3 has 20 amino acids. The CDR3 sequence is CASSLREGRGRGWDNSPLHF. CDR3 in DNA: TGCGCCAGCAGCCTCCGTGAGGGCCGCGGAAGGGGGTGGGATAATTCACCCCTCCACTTT.

The J gene is TRBJ2-2, the V gene TRBV9; D gene ambiguous. Trimming removed 1 base from V and 7 bases from J, with 8 bases in between. The CDR3 totals 13 residues. CDR1 is SGDLS, CDR2 YYNGEE, per germline. CDR3 coding DNA: TGTGCCAGCAGCGTACCGGGCAACGGGGAGCTGTTTTTT. This sequence encodes CASSVPGNGELFF. Full variable domain (outside the CDR3, taken from reference TRBV9 and TRBJ2-2): DSGVTQTPKHLITATGQRVTLRCSPRSGDLSVYWYQQSLDQGLQFLIQYYNGEERAKGNILERFSAQQFPDLHSELNLSSLELGDSALYFCASSVPGNGELFFGEGSRLTVL.

This clone was detected once. The chain employs TRBV9 and TRBJ1-1; no firm D call. In germline, CDR1 is SGDLS, CDR2 YYNGEE. This CDR3 region has 12 residues. V was trimmed by 4 bases and J by 5 bases, leaving 9 bases between them. CDR3 protein: CASSPLRTEAFF. CDR3 coding DNA: TGTGCCAGCAGCCCCCTTAGGACTGAAGCTTTCTTT.

V and J are TRBV21-1 and TRBJ1-5. TRBV21-1 is flagged as a pseudogene. The CDR3 spans 14 residues. The CDR3 nucleotides are TGTGCCAGCAGCAAAGGGGGGGTCCAGAAGCCCCAGCATTTT. It is translated as CASSKGGVQKPQHF.